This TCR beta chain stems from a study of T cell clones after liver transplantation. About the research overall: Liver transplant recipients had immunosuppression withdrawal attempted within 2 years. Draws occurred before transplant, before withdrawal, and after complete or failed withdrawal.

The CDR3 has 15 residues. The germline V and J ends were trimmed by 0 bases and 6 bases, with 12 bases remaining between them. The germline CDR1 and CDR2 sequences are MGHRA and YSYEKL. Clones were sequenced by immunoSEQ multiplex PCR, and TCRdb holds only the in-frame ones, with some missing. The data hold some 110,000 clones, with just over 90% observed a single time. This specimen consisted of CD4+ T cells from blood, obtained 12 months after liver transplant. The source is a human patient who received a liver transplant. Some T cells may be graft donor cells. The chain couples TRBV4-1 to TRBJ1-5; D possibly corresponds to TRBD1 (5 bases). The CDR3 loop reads CASSQDQGSGQPQHF. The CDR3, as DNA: TGCGCCAGCAGCCAAGATCAGGGTTCGGGTCAGCCCCAGCATTTT.